The rows below give T cell receptor beta chains drawn from one sample of a study of shared clonotypes between healthy human individuals. Repertoires were generated with immunoSEQ multiplex PCR, while TCRdb's copy carries only in-frame clones and drops some. Found here are 1 million to 1.2 million clones, roughly 80% of them singletons; the top ten hold 0.89%. The material sequenced was memory CD4+ T cells from PBMCs. The receptors originated from a man aged 18 to 35 in good health. Some clones in this sample may be carry-over from other donors' samples. The CDR3 runs from the conserved cysteine through the conserved F or W. D genes are given only for firm matches. A clone size is listed for some rows: how often the clone was seen (once, few, many), or a class if it is expanded.

cdr3_aa | cdr3_nt | j_call | clone_size | v_call | d_call
CASSPSGRGTDTQYF | TGTGCCAGCAGCCCCAGCGGGAGGGGCACAGATACGCAGTATTTT | TRBJ2-3 | . | TRBV28 | TRBD2
CASSQAISGNTEAFF | TGCGCCAGCAGCCAAGCCATATCGGGGAACACTGAAGCTTTCTTT | TRBJ1-1 | . | TRBV5-2 | .
CASSTLSGAGVEAFF | TGTGCCAGCAGTACCCTCTCAGGGGCCGGTGTTGAAGCTTTCTTT | TRBJ1-1 | . | TRBV27 | .
CASSQEGSGRPTDTQYF | TGCGCCAGCAGCCAAGAGGGTAGCGGGAGACCCACAGATACGCAGTATTTT | TRBJ2-3 | . | TRBV4-3 | TRBD2
CASSSARLGTRTDTQYF | TGTGCCAGCAGCTCCGCAAGACTAGGGACGCGCACAGATACGCAGTATTTT | TRBJ2-3 | few | TRBV7-9 | .
CASSPWGGNTEAFF | TGTGCCAGCAGTCCTTGGGGCGGGAACACTGAAGCTTTCTTT | TRBJ1-1 | . | TRBV2 | .
CASSLEGRSHTDTQYF | TGTGCCAGCAGCTTAGAGGGAAGGTCCCACACAGATACGCAGTATTTT | TRBJ2-3 | . | TRBV7-9 | .
CASRQGALGNQPQHF | TGTGCCAGTCGTCAGGGGGCTTTAGGCAATCAGCCCCAGCATTTT | TRBJ1-5 | . | TRBV19 | TRBD1
CASSVQGSSYEQYF | TGCGCCAGCAGCGTTCAGGGGTCCTCCTACGAGCAGTACTTC | TRBJ2-7 | . | TRBV5-1 | .
CASRRLAESSYEQYF | TGTGCCAGCAGGAGACTAGCGGAGAGCTCCTACGAGCAGTACTTC | TRBJ2-7 | once | TRBV6-6 | TRBD2
CASSRGTPGNTIYF | TGCGCCAGCAGCCGTGGGACACCTGGAAACACCATATATTTT | TRBJ1-3 | . | TRBV5-1 | .
CACRGQGNNSPLHF | TGTGCCTGCCGGGGACAGGGTAATAATTCACCCCTCCACTTT | TRBJ1-6 | . | TRBV30 | TRBD1
CAWSGRLAGAGDTQYF | TGTGCCTGGAGTGGGCGACTAGCGGGAGCGGGGGATACGCAGTATTTT | TRBJ2-3 | . | TRBV30 | TRBD2
CASSLSAQGEQYF | TGTGCCAGCAGTTTGAGTGCCCAGGGGGAGCAGTACTTC | TRBJ2-7 | few | TRBV28 | .
CAWSIKLAITDTQYF | TGTGCCTGGAGCATCAAACTAGCGATCACAGATACGCAGTATTTT | TRBJ2-3 | . | TRBV30 | TRBD2
CASSNILTGGTSEAFF | TGTGCCAGCAGTAACATCCTCACAGGGGGGACCTCTGAAGCTTTCTTT | TRBJ1-1 | . | TRBV27 | TRBD1
CASSTSQAEETQYF | TGCGCCAGCAGCACCAGCCAAGCCGAAGAGACCCAGTACTTC | TRBJ2-5 | . | TRBV5-1 | .
CASIPSAGNRGYTF | TGTGCCAGCATTCCGTCGGCGGGTAACCGCGGCTACACCTTC | TRBJ1-2 | . | TRBV27 | .
CASSKAGGSTYNEQFF | TGTGCCAGCAGCAAAGCGGGAGGCTCTACCTACAATGAGCAGTTCTTC | TRBJ2-1 | . | TRBV21-1 | .
CASSQQGITEAFF | TGTGCCAGCAGCCAACAGGGTATCACTGAAGCTTTCTTT | TRBJ1-1 | few | TRBV28 | .
CASKPTGTRNTGELFF | TGTGCCAGCAAACCCACGGGGACCCGAAACACCGGGGAGCTGTTTTTT | TRBJ2-2 | . | TRBV28 | .
CASSTTGGGNEQFF | TGTGCCAGTAGTACGACAGGTGGTGGGAATGAGCAGTTCTTC | TRBJ2-1 | . | TRBV19 | .
CAIRNTGGGNTIYF | TGTGCCATCAGGAACACAGGGGGAGGAAACACCATATATTTT | TRBJ1-3 | . | TRBV10-3 | TRBD1
CASSGPRNTGELFF | TGTGCCAGCAGCGGCCCGCGGAACACCGGGGAGCTGTTTTTT | TRBJ2-2 | few | TRBV9 | .
CASSLRGGSTDTQYF | TGCGCCAGCAGCTTGCGGGGAGGGTCCACAGATACGCAGTATTTT | TRBJ2-3 | . | TRBV5-1 | TRBD2
CSAGVGGYTF | TGTTCCGCAGGGGTTGGTGGCTACACCTTC | TRBJ1-2 | . | TRBV25-1 | .
CASSRDTTEAFF | TGTGCCAGCAGCCGGGACACCACAGAAGCTTTCTTT | TRBJ1-1 | . | TRBV7-9 | .
CASSLSQRAEAFF | TGTGCCAGCAGCTTATCCCAGCGTGCTGAAGCTTTCTTT | TRBJ1-1 | few | TRBV7-9 | .
CASSELRGYPTNEKLFF | TGTGCCAGCAGTGAACTCAGGGGGTACCCAACTAATGAAAAACTGTTTTTT | TRBJ1-4 | . | TRBV6-1 | TRBD1
CASSQTTLTNTEAFF | TGTGCCAGCAGCCAGACGACTTTAACGAACACTGAAGCTTTCTTT | TRBJ1-1 | many | TRBV4-2 | .
CASSGRLEYGYTF | TGTGCCAGCAGTGGACGGCTCGAATATGGCTACACCTTC | TRBJ1-2 | . | TRBV2 | .
CASSLLGRETQYF | TGCGCCAGCAGCTTGTTGGGTCGAGAGACCCAGTACTTC | TRBJ2-5 | . | TRBV5-1 | .
CASSLAVGANVLTF | TGTGCCAGCAGCTTGGCGGTTGGGGCCAACGTCCTGACTTTC | TRBJ2-6 | . | TRBV6-1 | .
CASSFTGGAPEAFF | TGTGCCAGCAGTTTCACAGGGGGCGCCCCTGAAGCTTTCTTT | TRBJ1-1 | . | TRBV28 | TRBD1
CASSYRDGNIQYF | TGTGCCAGCAGTTACAGGGATGGAAACATTCAGTACTTC | TRBJ2-4 | . | TRBV6-6 | .
CASSVRDHQETQYF | TGTGCCAGCAGCGTTCGGGACCACCAAGAGACCCAGTACTTC | TRBJ2-5 | once | TRBV12-1 | .
CASSESLHRANSYEQYF | TGTGCCAGCAGTGAATCCCTTCACAGGGCGAACTCCTACGAGCAGTACTTC | TRBJ2-7 | . | TRBV6-1 | .
CASSPGQGLEAFF | TGTGCCAGCAGCCCTGGCCAGGGCCTTGAAGCTTTCTTT | TRBJ1-1 | . | TRBV7-9 | .
CASSLARPWQEGYTF | TGTGCCAGCAGCTTAGCCCGACCTTGGCAGGAAGGCTACACCTTC | TRBJ1-2 | many | TRBV7-9 | .
CASSLVPGLAGEDEQYF | TGCGCCAGCAGCTTGGTGCCCGGACTAGCGGGAGAGGACGAGCAGTACTTC | TRBJ2-7 | . | TRBV5-1 | TRBD2
CASTPTGLQTQYF | TGTGCCAGCACCCCCACAGGTTTGCAGACCCAGTACTTC | TRBJ2-5 | . | TRBV7-2 | .
CASSFSLGLTYEQYF | TGCGCCAGCAGCTTTAGTCTGGGACTGACCTACGAGCAGTACTTC | TRBJ2-7 | . | TRBV5-1 | .
CASSFYDRGEAFF | TGTGCCAGCAGTTTCTACGACCGAGGGGAAGCTTTCTTT | TRBJ1-1 | . | TRBV27 | .
CASSLAGTGSEKLFF | TGTGCCAGCAGCTTGGCCGGGACAGGGTCGGAAAAACTGTTTTTT | TRBJ1-4 | . | TRBV5-4 | TRBD1
CASSAIFGANEKLFF | TGTGCCAGCAGCGCCATATTCGGGGCAAATGAAAAACTGTTTTTT | TRBJ1-4 | . | TRBV5-6 | .
CASSHTSGSPNEQFF | TGTGCCAGCAGCCATACTAGCGGGAGCCCCAATGAGCAGTTCTTC | TRBJ2-1 | . | TRBV7-9 | TRBD2